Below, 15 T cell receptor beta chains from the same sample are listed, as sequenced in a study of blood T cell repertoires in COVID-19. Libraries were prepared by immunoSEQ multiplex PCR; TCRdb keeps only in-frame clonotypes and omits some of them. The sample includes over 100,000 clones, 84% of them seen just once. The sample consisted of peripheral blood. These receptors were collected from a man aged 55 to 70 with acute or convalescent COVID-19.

The CDR3 spells CASRYRGVSSYNEQFF. The CDR3 DNA is TGTGCCAGCAGGTACAGGGGCGTGAGCTCCTACAATGAGCAGTTCTTC. This rearrangement joins TRBV6-5 to TRBJ2-1; TRBD1 matches at 7 bases. The CDR3 spans 16 residues. Germline V gene data show CDR1 as MNHEY and CDR2 as SVGAGI. V shed 6 bases, J shed 0 bases, and the junction held 8 bases outside the gene matches.

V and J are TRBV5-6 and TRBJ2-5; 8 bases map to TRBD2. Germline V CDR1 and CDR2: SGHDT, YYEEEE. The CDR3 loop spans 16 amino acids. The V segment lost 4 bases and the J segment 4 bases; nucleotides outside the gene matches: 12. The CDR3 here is CASSPTPGLGVETQYF. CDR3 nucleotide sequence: TGTGCCAGCAGCCCTACCCCGGGACTAGGGGTAGAGACCCAGTACTTC.

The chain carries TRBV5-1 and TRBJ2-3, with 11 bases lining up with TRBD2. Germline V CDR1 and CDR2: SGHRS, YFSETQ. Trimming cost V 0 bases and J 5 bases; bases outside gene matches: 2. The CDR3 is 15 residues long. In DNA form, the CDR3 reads TGCGCCAGCAGCTTGGAAGGACTAGCGGGAGATACGCAGTATTTT. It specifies CASSLEGLAGDTQYF.

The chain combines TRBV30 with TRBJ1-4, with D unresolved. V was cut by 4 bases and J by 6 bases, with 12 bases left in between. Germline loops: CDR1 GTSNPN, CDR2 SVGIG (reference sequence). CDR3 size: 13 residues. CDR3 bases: TGTGCCTGGAATACGGAGGCCGATGAAAAACTGTTTTTT. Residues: CAWNTEADEKLFF.

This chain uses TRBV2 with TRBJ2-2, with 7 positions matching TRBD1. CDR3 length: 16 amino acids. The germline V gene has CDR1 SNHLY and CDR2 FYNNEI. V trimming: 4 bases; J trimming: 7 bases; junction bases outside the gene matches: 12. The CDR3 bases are TGTGCCAGCAGTGTTGGGGCAGGGGGATACGGCGGGGAGCTGTTTTTT. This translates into CASSVGAGGYGGELFF.

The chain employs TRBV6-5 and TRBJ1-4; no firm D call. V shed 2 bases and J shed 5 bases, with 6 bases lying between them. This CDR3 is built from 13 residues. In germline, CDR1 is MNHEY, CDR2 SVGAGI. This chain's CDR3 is CASSYRENEKLFF. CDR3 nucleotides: TGTGCCAGCAGTTACCGGGAAAATGAAAAACTGTTTTTT.

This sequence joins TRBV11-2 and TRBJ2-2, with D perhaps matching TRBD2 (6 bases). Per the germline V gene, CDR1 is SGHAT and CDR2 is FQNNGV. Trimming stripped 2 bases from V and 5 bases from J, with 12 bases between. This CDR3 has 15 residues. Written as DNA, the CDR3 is TGTGCCAGCAGCTTATTCGGGAGTAGGACCGGGGAGCTGTTTTTT. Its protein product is CASSLFGSRTGELFF.

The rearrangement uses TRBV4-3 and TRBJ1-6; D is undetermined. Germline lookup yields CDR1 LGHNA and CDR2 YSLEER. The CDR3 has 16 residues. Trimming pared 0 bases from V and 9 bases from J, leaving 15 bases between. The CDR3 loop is CASSQDFEGLGSPLHF. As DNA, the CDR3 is TGCGCCAGCAGCCAAGATTTCGAGGGCTTGGGTTCACCCCTCCACTTT.

The CDR3 bases are TGCAGCGTACAACAGGGCGGCGGTCAGCCCCAGCATTTT. Translating gives CSVQQGGGQPQHF. The chain links TRBV29-1 to TRBJ1-5, with D possibly being TRBD1 (6 bases). The CDR3 consists of 13 residues. Germline values: CDR1 SQVTM, CDR2 ANQGSEA. Trimming stripped 6 bases from V and 6 bases from J, with 15 bases between. The variable domain in full, completed from reference TRBV29-1 and TRBJ1-5, reads SAVISQKPSRDICQRGTSLTIQCQVDSQVTMMFWYRQQPGQSLTLIATANQGSEATYESGFVIDKFPISRPNLTFSTLTVSNMSPEDSSIYLCSVQQGGGQPQHFGDGTRLSIL.

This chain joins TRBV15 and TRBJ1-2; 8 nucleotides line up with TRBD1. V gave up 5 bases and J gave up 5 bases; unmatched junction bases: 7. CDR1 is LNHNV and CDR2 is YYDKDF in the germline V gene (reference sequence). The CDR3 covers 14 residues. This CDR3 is CATSPPGQGYGYTF. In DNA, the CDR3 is TGTGCCACCAGCCCCCCAGGACAGGGTTATGGCTACACCTTC. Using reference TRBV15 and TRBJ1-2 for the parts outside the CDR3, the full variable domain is DAMVIQNPRYQVTQFGKPVTLSCSQTLNHNVMYWYQQKSSQAPKLLFHYYDKDFNNEADTPDNFQSRRPNTSFCFLDIRSPGLGDTAMYLCATSPPGQGYGYTFGSGTRLTVV.

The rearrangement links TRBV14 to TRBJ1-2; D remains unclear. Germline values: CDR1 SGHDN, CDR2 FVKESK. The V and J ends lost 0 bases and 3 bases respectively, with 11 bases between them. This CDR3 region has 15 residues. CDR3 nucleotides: TGTGCCAGCAGCCAAGATGGTCCCAGATACTATGGCTACACCTTC. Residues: CASSQDGPRYYGYTF. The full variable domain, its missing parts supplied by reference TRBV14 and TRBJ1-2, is EAGVTQFPSHSVIEKGQTVTLRCDPISGHDNLYWYRRVMGKEIKFLLHFVKESKQDESGMPNNRFLAERTGGTYSTLKVQPAELEDSGVYFCASSQDGPRYYGYTFGSGTRLTVV.

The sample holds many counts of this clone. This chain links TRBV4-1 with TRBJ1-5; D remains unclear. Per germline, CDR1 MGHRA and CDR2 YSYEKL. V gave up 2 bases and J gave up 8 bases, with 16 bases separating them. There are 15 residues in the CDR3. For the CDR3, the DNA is TGCGCCAGCAGCCAACCCGACCGACTATCGGAGCCCCAGCATTTT. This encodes CASSQPDRLSEPQHF.

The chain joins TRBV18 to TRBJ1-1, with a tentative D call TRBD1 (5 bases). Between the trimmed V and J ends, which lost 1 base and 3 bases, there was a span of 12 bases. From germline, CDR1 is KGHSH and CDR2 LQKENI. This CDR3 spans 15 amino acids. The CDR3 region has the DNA TGTGCCAGCTCACCACTGGCCAGGGCGGACACTGAAGCTTTCTTT. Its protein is CASSPLARADTEAFF.

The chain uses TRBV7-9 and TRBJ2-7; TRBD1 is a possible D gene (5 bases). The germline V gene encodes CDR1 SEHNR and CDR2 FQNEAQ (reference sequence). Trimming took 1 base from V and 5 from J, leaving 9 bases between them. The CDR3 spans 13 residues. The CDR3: CASSLVFRDEQYV. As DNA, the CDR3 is TGTGCCAGCAGCTTAGTTTTCAGGGACGAGCAGTACGTC.

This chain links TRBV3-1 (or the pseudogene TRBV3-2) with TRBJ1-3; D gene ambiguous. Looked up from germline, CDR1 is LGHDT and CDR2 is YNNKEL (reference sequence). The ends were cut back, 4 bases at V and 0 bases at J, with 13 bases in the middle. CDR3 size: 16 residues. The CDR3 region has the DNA TGTGCCAGCAGCCTCGGGTCCTCAAGCTCTGGAAACACCATATATTTT. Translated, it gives CASSLGSSSSGNTIYF.